Ten or more counts support the clone carrying this T cell receptor beta chain. No antigen is known for it. This record comes from a study of Graves' ophthalmopathy and Graves' hyperthyroidism. Study-wide points: The blood repertoire also included most expanded thyroid clonotypes above 0.001 frequency.

Looked up from germline, CDR1 is SGDLS and CDR2 is YYNGEE. V was pared by 0 bases and J by 1 base, with 5 bases of the junction left unmatched. The CDR3 extends over 17 amino acids. Exclusion criteria comprised other autoimmune diseases, uncontrolled infections, pregnancy or lactation in patients. Amplified material comprised TCR beta CDR3 regions derived from RNA transcripts. RT-PCR in the first round used HTBI primers; a second-round multiplex PCR followed. TCRdb reprocessed the multiplex PCR reads via MiXCR and lists one record per CDR3 protein. The sample records 580,000 or so distinct CDR3 sequences, just under 40% being singletons.

Sequencing input: peripheral blood or thyroid tissue (not recorded which). The clonotype was recovered from an adult man with Graves' hyperthyroidism. The chain recombines TRBV9 with TRBJ2-5; 11 bases line up with TRBD2. CDR3 region: CASSVVPLAGGQETQYF. The CDR3 DNA reads TGTGCCAGCAGCGTAGTTCCCCTAGCGGGAGGCCAAGAGACCCAGTACTTC. Complete variable domain (other parts from reference TRBV9 and TRBJ2-5): DSGVTQTPKHLITATGQRVTLRCSPRSGDLSVYWYQQSLDQGLQFLIQYYNGEERAKGNILERFSAQQFPDLHSELNLSSLELGDSALYFCASSVVPLAGGQETQYFGPGTRLLVL.